The clone carrying this T cell receptor (beta chain) was counted a few times. This sample was included in a study of blood T cell repertoires in COVID-19. Resolution of symptoms, clearance, or two negative PCRs was present in recovered Cohort 3 donors. There are 14 residues in the CDR3. Germline assignment: CDR1 MNHEY and CDR2 SVGAGI. The V end lost 3 bases, the J end lost 0 bases, and 9 bases lay between the germline ends. Profiled with immunoSEQ multiplex PCR; TCRdb holds only in-frame clones, not every one. This sample has 490,000 or so clones; 80% to 90% occur once, and the top ten carry roughly 8%.

The source material was PBMCs or T cells enriched from blood (not recorded which). The receptor comes from a woman aged 55-75 years who had recovered from COVID-19. The chain has TRBV6-5 and TRBJ2-7, with D perhaps matching TRBD1 (6 bases). In DNA, the CDR3 is TGTGCCAGCAGTTATACAGGGAGCTCCTACGAGCAGTACTTC. Its translation is CASSYTGSSYEQYF.